The entry below describes one TCR beta chain. The antigen is unknown. Trimming took 1 base from V and 5 from J; bases not matched to a gene: 4. Germline V gives CDR1 DFQATT, CDR2 SNEGSKA (reference sequence). The CDR3 has 15 residues. These data originate in a study of blood T cells in healthy people across ages. Alongside a J-beta primer mix, a sample-barcoded 5' primer served in a second PCR lasting about 6 to 11 cycles. From each sample, at least 2.5 million paired-end reads containing CDR3 were obtained. TCRdb redid the calling of the 5' RACE reads with MiXCR, one entry per CDR3 protein. The top ten hold around 30% of the sample, which has about 670,000 distinct CDR3 sequences, approximately 40% seen once. Study-wide results and caveats: While age rose, TCR beta diversity per million T cells dropped in a roughly linear way. The percentage of naive T cells correlated strongly with TCR beta diversity.

Sequenced: blood. The rearrangement joins TRBV20-1 to TRBJ2-3, with 12 bases identical to TRBD2. This clonotype originated in an elderly man in good health. The CDR3 protein is CSARVPSGRGDTQYF. CDR3 DNA: TGCAGTGCTAGAGTTCCTAGCGGGAGGGGAGATACGCAGTATTTT.